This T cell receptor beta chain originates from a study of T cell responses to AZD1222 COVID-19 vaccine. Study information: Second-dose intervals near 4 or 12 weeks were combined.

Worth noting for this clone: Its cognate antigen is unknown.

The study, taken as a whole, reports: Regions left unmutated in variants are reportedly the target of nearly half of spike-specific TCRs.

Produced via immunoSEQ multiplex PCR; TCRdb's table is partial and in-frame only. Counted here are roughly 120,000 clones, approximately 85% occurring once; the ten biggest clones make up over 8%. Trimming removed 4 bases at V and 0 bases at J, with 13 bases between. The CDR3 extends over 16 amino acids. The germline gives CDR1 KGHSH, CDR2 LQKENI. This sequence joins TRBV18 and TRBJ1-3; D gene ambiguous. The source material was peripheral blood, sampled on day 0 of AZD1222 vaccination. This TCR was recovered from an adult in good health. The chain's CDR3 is CASSRFNGNSGNTIYF. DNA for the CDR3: TGTGCCAGCTCACGGTTCAACGGGAACTCTGGAAACACCATATATTTT.